Shown below are 20 T cell receptor beta chains from a single sample sequenced in a study of blood T cell repertoires in COVID-19. Some clones are missing from TCRdb's copy, which holds only in-frame ones; the method was immunoSEQ multiplex PCR. Of 95,000 to 150,000 clones in the sample, roughly 88% were seen once. Input material: peripheral blood. The receptors come from a human donor in a cohort sampled during active COVID-19.

The rearrangement joins TRBV28 to TRBJ2-1; 9 nucleotides align to TRBD1. The germline gives CDR1 MDHEN, CDR2 SYDVKM. J was trimmed by 9 bases and V by 6 bases; bases with no gene match: 3. This CDR3 has 12 residues. CDR3: CASRRGQGEQFF. The CDR3 region has the DNA TGTGCCAGCAGGCGGGGACAGGGTGAGCAGTTCTTC.

J is TRBJ1-5 and V is TRBV7-9; D uncertain. V lost 3 bases and J lost 5, with 11 bases in between. This CDR3 has 14 amino acids. Germline CDR1 SEHNR, CDR2 FQNEAQ (reference sequence). The CDR3 reads CASSFGQDYQPQHF. In nucleotides, the CDR3 is TGTGCCAGCAGCTTCGGGCAGGACTATCAGCCCCAGCATTTT.

CDR3 loop: CATSLNTEAFF. For the CDR3, the DNA is TGTGCCACTTCCTTGAACACTGAAGCTTTCTTT. V is TRBV6-6 and J is TRBJ1-1, with D uncertain. CDR1 is MNHNY, CDR2 SVGAGI, per germline (reference sequence). The CDR3 is made up of 11 amino acids. Trimming took off 10 bases at V and 0 bases at J, with 6 bases between the two ends.

The rearrangement joins TRBV5-1 to TRBJ2-4; 7 nucleotides line up with TRBD1. With 0 bases clipped from V and 1 base from J, the junction kept 4 bases outside the gene matches. The CDR3 runs to 16 residues. The germline CDR1 and CDR2 sequences are SGHRS and YFSETQ. Written as DNA, the CDR3 is TGCGCCAGCAGCTTGGTTGGCAGGGGGGCCAAAAACATTCAGTACTTC. Translated, it gives CASSLVGRGAKNIQYF.

The J gene is TRBJ2-1, the V gene TRBV29-1; TRBD2 matches at 7 bases. The CDR3 is 14 residues long. V lost 6 bases to trimming and J lost 3 bases; unmatched junction nucleotides: 8. Looked up from germline, CDR1 is SQVTM and CDR2 is ANQGSEA. The CDR3 loop is CSVSPRGSYNEQFF. The CDR3 nucleotides are TGCAGCGTGAGCCCGCGCGGGAGCTACAATGAGCAGTTCTTC.

In DNA form, the CDR3 reads TGTGCCAGTAGTACCAGACTAGCGGAGCTTTTCTACAATGAGCAGTTCTTC. It codes for CASSTRLAELFYNEQFF. The chain joins TRBV19 to TRBJ2-1, with 9 bases fitting TRBD2. The junction had 10 bases not matched to a gene; V was cut back by 4 bases and J by 3 bases. The CDR3 length is 17 residues. The germline CDR1 and CDR2 sequences are LNHDA and SQIVND (reference sequence).

This clone occurred a few times. This chain joins TRBV4-2 and TRBJ2-1; 9 nucleotides match TRBD1. CDR3 length: 14 residues. Germline V lookup: CDR1 LGHNA, CDR2 YNFKEQ. Trimming at V came to 4 bases and at J to 9 bases, leaving 7 bases not matched to a gene. As DNA, the CDR3 is TGTGCCAGCAGCCCCAACGGACAGGGGACTGAGCAGTTCTTC. Protein sequence: CASSPNGQGTEQFF.

V is TRBV10-2 and J is TRBJ2-1; 13 bases are shared with TRBD2. The V segment lost 6 bases and the J segment 7 bases; nucleotides outside the gene matches: 6. There are 15 residues in the CDR3. Looked up from germline, CDR1 is WSHSY and CDR2 is SAAADI. The CDR3 DNA reads TGCGCCAGCAGCCGGACTAGCGGGAGTCTAAATGAGCAGTTCTTC. The encoded protein is CASSRTSGSLNEQFF.

The chain is built from TRBV3-1 (or the pseudogene TRBV3-2) and TRBJ1-2, with 8 bases that match TRBD1. This CDR3 region has 16 residues. V lost 1 base to trimming and J lost 3 bases; unmatched junction nucleotides: 7. CDR1 LGHDT and CDR2 YNNKEL come from the germline V gene (reference sequence). The CDR3 region has the DNA TGTGCCAGCAGCCAAGGCCGACAGGGGAATTACTATGGCTACACCTTC. Translated: CASSQGRQGNYYGYTF.

The V call is TRBV5-1, the J call TRBJ2-7, with a possible D match to TRBD1 (6 bases). CDR3 length: 15 amino acids. Trimming left V 0 bases short and J 0 bases short, with 10 bases between. CDR1 SGHRS and CDR2 YFSETQ come from the germline V gene. This CDR3 is CASSLGQTGSYEQYF. CDR3 sequence (DNA): TGCGCCAGCAGCTTGGGCCAGACAGGCTCCTACGAGCAGTACTTC.

This chain joins TRBV9 and TRBJ2-1, with D possibly TRBD1 on 6 matching bases. The germline V and J ends were trimmed by 1 base and 3 bases, with 11 bases remaining between them. The CDR3 sequence is 15 residues long. Germline CDR1 reads SGDLS; CDR2 reads YYNGEE. The CDR3: CASSVSGQYYNEQFF. CDR3 DNA: TGTGCCAGCAGCGTATCCGGACAGTACTACAATGAGCAGTTCTTC.

The chain uses TRBV5-1 and TRBJ2-7, with a tentative D call TRBD2 (6 bases). Germline V gene lookup returns CDR1 SGHRS and CDR2 YFSETQ. The CDR3 runs to 15 residues. The V end lost 2 bases, the J end lost 0 bases, and 12 bases lay between the germline ends. CDR3 nucleotide sequence: TGCGCCAGCAGCTTCGGAGGGTCCCCCTCCTACGAGCAGTACTTC. Residues: CASSFGGSPSYEQYF.

This chain connects TRBV7-2 to TRBJ2-1; 14 nucleotides agree with TRBD2. This CDR3 has 15 residues. Trimming cost V 5 bases and J 10 bases; bases outside gene matches: 7. In germline, CDR1 is SGHTA, CDR2 FQGNSA. CDR3 coding DNA: TGTGCCAGCAGCCACACGGGACTAGCGGGAGTGGAGCAGTTCTTC. Translation gives CASSHTGLAGVEQFF.

The CDR3 nucleotides read TGTGCCAGCAGTTTCCAGACAGGGGTCACTGAAGCTTTCTTT. It encodes CASSFQTGVTEAFF. The V and J genes are TRBV28 and TRBJ1-1; TRBD1 aligns across 8 bases. The CDR3 contains 14 residues. V was clipped by 3 bases and J by 4 bases; unmatched bases: 4. The germline gives CDR1 MDHEN, CDR2 SYDVKM.

In its sample, this clone was seen once. The chain links TRBV5-1 to TRBJ2-3; 8 nucleotides line up with TRBD1. Germline values: CDR1 SGHRS, CDR2 YFSETQ. The ends lost 7 bases at V and 1 base at J; junction bases unmatched: 2. CDR3 length equals 13 residues. DNA for the CDR3: TGCGCCAGCGGGACAGGTGGCACAGATACGCAGTATTTT. Residues: CASGTGGTDTQYF.

CDR3 region: CASKRGLTTGELFF. The CDR3 nucleotides read TGTGCCAGTAAGCGGGGCCTTACCACCGGGGAGCTGTTTTTT. The gene calls are TRBV9 and TRBJ2-2, with TRBD2 matching over 7 bases. CDR1 is SGDLS and CDR2 is YYNGEE in the germline V gene. V lost 8 bases, J lost 4 bases, and 8 bases stayed unmatched. The CDR3 covers 14 residues.

This clone was seen at least ten times. The chain has TRBV28 and TRBJ1-6; D is perhaps TRBD1 (6 bases). V dropped 7 bases and J dropped 12 bases, with 13 bases sitting between them. The CDR3 extends over 12 amino acids. The germline V gene has CDR1 MDHEN and CDR2 SYDVKM. CDR3 nucleotide sequence: TGTGCCAGCACCCCCCCCAGGGGACCCCTCCACTTT. It is translated as CASTPPRGPLHF.

The rearrangement joins TRBV6-4 to TRBJ1-2; 7 positions match TRBD1. This CDR3 contains 13 residues. In germline, CDR1 is MRHNA, CDR2 SNTAGT. V gave up 4 bases and J gave up 8 bases; unmatched junction bases: 7. The CDR3 loop reads CASSAAGGKGYTF. CDR3 DNA: TGTGCCAGCAGTGCCGCAGGGGGGAAAGGCTACACCTTC.

The V call is TRBV7-2, the J call TRBJ2-1; 8 nucleotides align to TRBD2. Germline V gives CDR1 SGHTA, CDR2 FQGNSA. The CDR3 runs to 16 residues. The trim removed 8 bases at V and 1 base at J, leaving 10 bases unmatched. In DNA, the CDR3 is TGTGCCAGCCTAATAGGACTAGCCCCTTCCTACAATGAGCAGTTCTTC. Translated, it gives CASLIGLAPSYNEQFF.

The chain carries TRBV2 and TRBJ2-3, with 8 bases identical to TRBD2. Germline lookup yields CDR1 SNHLY and CDR2 FYNNEI. This CDR3 has 16 amino acids. The J segment lost 4 bases and the V segment lost 6 bases, leaving 12 bases of the junction unmatched. CDR3 sequence reads: CASSTPGGGLSDTQYF. The CDR3 DNA follows: TGTGCCAGCAGCACGCCCGGGGGGGGCCTGTCAGATACGCAGTATTTT.